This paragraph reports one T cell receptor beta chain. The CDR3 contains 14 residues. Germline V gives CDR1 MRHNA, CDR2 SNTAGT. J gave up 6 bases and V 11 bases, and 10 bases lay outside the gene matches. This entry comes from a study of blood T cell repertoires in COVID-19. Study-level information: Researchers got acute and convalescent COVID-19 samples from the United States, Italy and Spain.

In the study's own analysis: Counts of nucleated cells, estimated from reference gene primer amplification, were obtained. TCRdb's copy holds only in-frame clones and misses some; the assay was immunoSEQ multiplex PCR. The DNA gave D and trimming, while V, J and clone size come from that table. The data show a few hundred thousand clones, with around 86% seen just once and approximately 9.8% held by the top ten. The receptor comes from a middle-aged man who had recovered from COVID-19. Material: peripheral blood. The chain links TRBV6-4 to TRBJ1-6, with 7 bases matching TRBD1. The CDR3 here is CAGKTGWGNSPLHF. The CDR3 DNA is TGTGCCGGAAAGACAGGGTGGGGTAATTCACCCCTCCACTTT.